Listed below are T cell receptor beta chains from one sample, sequenced in a study of identical twins. TCRdb used MiXCR to reprocess the 5' RACE reads, holding one entry per CDR3 protein. This sample yields 450,000 or so distinct CDR3 sequences, of which around 24% are seen a single time; just under 3% belongs to the top ten. The same specimen was also included in a second study, on T cells expressing NK-cell markers.

The sample was CD4+ T cells sorted from blood. All receptors come from a woman aged 18-29 years in good health. Both conserved end residues are part of each CDR3. Fields, in order: V gene, clone size, D gene, J gene, CDR3 DNA, CDR3 protein. The D gene is left open where the match is weak. Size tells how often a clone was seen (once, few, many) or the class of an expanded clone, and some rows leave it out.

V gene: TRBV7-2
clone size: .
D gene: TRBD2
J gene: TRBJ2-3
CDR3 DNA: TGTGCCAGCAGGCCTCCCGGGACTAGAAAAGATACGCAGTATTTT
CDR3 protein: CASRPPGTRKDTQYF

V gene: TRBV10-3
clone size: few
D gene: .
J gene: TRBJ2-6
CDR3 DNA: TGTGCCATCAGTAGGGAAGGGGGGGCCAACGTCCTGACTTTC
CDR3 protein: CAISREGGANVLTF

V gene: TRBV7-2
clone size: .
D gene: TRBD1
J gene: TRBJ1-1
CDR3 DNA: TGTGCCAGCAGCAGCTTTGGGACAGACACTGAAGCTTTCTTT
CDR3 protein: CASSSFGTDTEAFF

V gene: TRBV29-1
clone size: few
D gene: .
J gene: TRBJ1-3
CDR3 DNA: TGCAGCGTTGCAAGATTCTCCCCTTCTGGAAACACCATATATTTT
CDR3 protein: CSVARFSPSGNTIYF

V gene: TRBV5-1
clone size: .
D gene: .
J gene: TRBJ1-1
CDR3 DNA: TGCGCCAGCGGCCTCCAGCAGAACACTGAAGCTTTCTTT
CDR3 protein: CASGLQQNTEAFF

V gene: TRBV19
clone size: few
D gene: .
J gene: TRBJ1-1
CDR3 DNA: TGTGCCAGTAGTATGAGCCACACTGAAGCTTTCTTT
CDR3 protein: CASSMSHTEAFF

V gene: TRBV18
clone size: .
D gene: TRBD1
J gene: TRBJ2-7
CDR3 DNA: TGTGCCAGCTCACCTGGACAGGTTGAACCGAAGCAGTACTTC
CDR3 protein: CASSPGQVEPKQYF

V gene: TRBV5-1
clone size: .
D gene: .
J gene: TRBJ2-5
CDR3 DNA: TGCGCCAGCAGCTTGGATGTGACAGTCAAAGAGACCCAGTACTTC
CDR3 protein: CASSLDVTVKETQYF

V gene: TRBV12-3/TRBV12-4
clone size: .
D gene: .
J gene: TRBJ1-2
CDR3 DNA: TGTGCCAGCAGTTTAGGGCGAAAAAACTATGGCTACACCTTC
CDR3 protein: CASSLGRKNYGYTF

V gene: TRBV12-3/TRBV12-4
clone size: .
D gene: TRBD2
J gene: TRBJ2-7
CDR3 DNA: TGTGCCAGCAGCATGATGTCTAGCGGGGGCCGACCTATCTACGAGCAGTACTTC
CDR3 protein: CASSMMSSGGRPIYEQYF

V gene: TRBV5-1
clone size: .
D gene: .
J gene: TRBJ1-3
CDR3 DNA: TGCGCCAGCAGAAAAGAGGTTGGAAACACCATATATTTT
CDR3 protein: CASRKEVGNTIYF

V gene: TRBV7-8
clone size: .
D gene: .
J gene: TRBJ2-1
CDR3 DNA: TGTGCCAGCAGCTTTGGGGCGCTCATGCTAAATGAGCAGTTCTTC
CDR3 protein: CASSFGALMLNEQFF

V gene: TRBV11-2
clone size: .
D gene: TRBD2
J gene: TRBJ2-4
CDR3 DNA: TGTGCCAGCAGCTCGCTCCGGGGGGGGCAGAAAAACATTCAGTACTTC
CDR3 protein: CASSSLRGGQKNIQYF

V gene: TRBV20-1
clone size: few
D gene: TRBD1
J gene: TRBJ2-7
CDR3 DNA: TGCAGTGCTAGACCACAGGGGATGGCCTACGAGCAGTACTTC
CDR3 protein: CSARPQGMAYEQYF

V gene: TRBV14
clone size: few
D gene: .
J gene: TRBJ2-5
CDR3 DNA: TGTGCCAGCAGCCAACAGACTAGACCCCAAGAGACCCAGTACTTC
CDR3 protein: CASSQQTRPQETQYF